This paragraph covers one T cell receptor (beta chain) sequence. What it recognizes is unknown. The sample is drawn from a study of monozygotic twins with inflammatory bowel disease. Overall study results and limits: Immunosuppressive treatments differing between patients may have added repertoire variability. There was no support for any single strong signal or clonotype associated with IBD.

TCRdb re-called the 5' RACE reads, yielding one record per CDR3 amino acid sequence without DNA. The table lists about 420,000 distinct CDR3 sequences. The CDR3 contains 13 residues. Germline values: CDR1 MNHEY, CDR2 SVGAGI. Unsorted whole blood yielded the total RNA, with T cells left unselected. Specimen: blood. This sequence originates from a human donor with ulcerative colitis or Crohn's disease, or a healthy co-twin of an affected twin (not recorded which). The chain combines TRBV6-5 with TRBJ1-1. The CDR3 is CASRGPRLTEAFF.